This TCR beta chain was retrieved from a study of CD8 T cells in Susac syndrome. Sequencing of TCR beta was carried out in blood CD8+ and CD4+ T cells. Trimming took 5 bases from V and 0 from J, leaving 11 bases between them. CDR3 length equals 14 residues. Germline V gene sequence: CDR1 DFQATT, CDR2 SNEGSKA (reference sequence). Random hexamers served to reverse transcribe about 0.5 to 1 ug RNA. TCRdb analysed the immunoSEQ multiplex PCR reads with MiXCR anew, one entry per CDR3 protein. The sample holds some 260,000 distinct CDR3 sequences; around 84% are singletons and the top ten take over 0.09%. The J gene is TRBJ2-1, the V gene TRBV20-1; D not resolved. The receptor was isolated from a human donor with multiple sclerosis. Sample: CD8+ T cells from PBMCs. In DNA, the CDR3 is TGCAGTGCTGGAAGACTTGACTCCTACAATGAGCAGTTCTTC. Amino acid sequence: CSAGRLDSYNEQFF.